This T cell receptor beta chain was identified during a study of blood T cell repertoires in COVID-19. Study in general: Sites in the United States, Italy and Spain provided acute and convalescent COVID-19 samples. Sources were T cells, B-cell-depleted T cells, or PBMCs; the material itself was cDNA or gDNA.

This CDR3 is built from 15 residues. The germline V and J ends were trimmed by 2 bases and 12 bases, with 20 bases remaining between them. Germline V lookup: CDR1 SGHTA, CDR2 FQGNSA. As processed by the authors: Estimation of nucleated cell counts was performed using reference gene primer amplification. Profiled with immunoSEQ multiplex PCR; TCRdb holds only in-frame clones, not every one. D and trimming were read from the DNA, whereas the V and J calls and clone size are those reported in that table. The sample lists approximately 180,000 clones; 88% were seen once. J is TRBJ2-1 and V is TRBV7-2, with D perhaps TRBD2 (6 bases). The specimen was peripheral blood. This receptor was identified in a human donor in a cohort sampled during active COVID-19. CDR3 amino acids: CASSLNYQWAEGQFF. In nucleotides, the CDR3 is TGTGCCAGCAGCTTAAATTATCAATGGGCGGAGGGGCAGTTCTTC.